This TCR beta chain was recovered during a study of Tregs in tolerant kidney transplant recipients. Remarks on this clone: Its antigen is not identified.

The CDR3 spans 15 residues. Germline trimming cut 4 bases from V and 4 bases from J; bases unmatched to any gene: 7. Looked up from germline, CDR1 is SGHNT and CDR2 is YYREEE (reference sequence). Repertoires were generated with immunoSEQ multiplex PCR, while TCRdb's copy carries only in-frame clones and drops some. This table has roughly 120,000 clones, about 90% appearing once. General study points: Validation in larger populations is needed because few patients were studied.

Unstimulated regulatory T cells (CD4+CD25+CD127-), CD4+CD25- non-regulatory cells, CD4 and CD8 cells were FACS-sorted from thawed PBMCs. Sequencing input: CD4+ T cells from blood. The TCR was taken from a human donor in good health. The chain couples TRBV5-4 to TRBJ2-5, with 10 bases fitting TRBD2. The CDR3 nucleotides read TGTGCCAGCAGCCTGGGGCCTAGCGGGAGAGAGACCCAGTACTTC. It encodes CASSLGPSGRETQYF.